The 7 T cell receptor beta chains below come from one sample, sequenced in a study of CD8 T cells in ankylosing spondylitis. Findings of the study overall: What seemed typical of ankylosing spondylitis blood was a TCR beta motif built from several highly homologous variants.

TCRdb used MiXCR to reprocess the 5' RACE reads, holding one entry per CDR3 protein. The sample shows hundreds of thousands of distinct CDR3 sequences, 25% to 30% of them seen only once. These TCRs' antigens remain unknown. The sample consisted of blood, either unsorted or a sorted T cell fraction (not recorded which). The receptors were gathered from a male donor with ankylosing spondylitis.

This clonotype was recorded a few times. The chain carries TRBV20-1 and TRBJ2-3; 9 nucleotides match TRBD2. Germline CDR1 is DFQATT and CDR2 is SNEGSKA (reference sequence). This CDR3 contains 17 residues. V shed 6 bases and J 2 bases; nucleotides not matched to a gene: 15. The CDR3: CSASGRSEMGDTDTQYF. DNA of the CDR3: TGCAGTGCCAGCGGGAGGTCTGAGATGGGAGACACAGATACGCAGTATTTT.

The V and J genes are TRBV15 and TRBJ2-5; perhaps TRBD2 as D (5 bases). From germline, CDR1 is LNHNV and CDR2 YYDKDF (reference sequence). Trimming took off 0 bases at V and 5 bases at J, with 16 bases between the two ends. The CDR3 spans 16 residues. CDR3 residues: CATSRDTGRGWETQYF. CDR3 nucleotide sequence: TGTGCCACCAGCAGAGATACCGGTCGGGGATGGGAGACCCAGTACTTC.

V is TRBV11-1 and J is TRBJ2-1; no reliable D call. Germline assignment: CDR1 SGHAT and CDR2 FQDESV (reference sequence). This CDR3 comprises 13 residues. The germline V and J ends were trimmed by 1 base and 6 bases, with 7 bases remaining between them. This CDR3 is CASSLGYGNEQFF. CDR3 coding DNA: TGTGCCAGCAGCTTAGGGTACGGCAATGAGCAGTTCTTC. The variable domain in full, with the rest retrieved from reference TRBV11-1 and TRBJ2-1, is EAEVAQSPRYKITEKSQAVAFWCDPISGHATLYWYRQILGQGPELLVQFQDESVVDDSQLPKDRFSAERLKGVDSTLKIQPAELGDSAMYLCASSLGYGNEQFFGPGTRLTVL.

The chain is built from TRBV2 and TRBJ2-1; D not resolved. Trimming removed 7 bases from V and 3 bases from J, with 13 bases in between. CDR3 length: 14 amino acids. Germline V gene sequence: CDR1 SNHLY, CDR2 FYNNEI. The chain's CDR3 is CASNSRLVYNEQFF. CDR3 DNA sequence: TGTGCCAGCAACAGTAGGCTAGTCTACAATGAGCAGTTCTTC.

The V and J genes are TRBV5-1 and TRBJ1-4; D ambiguous. There are 14 residues in the CDR3. Germline loops: CDR1 SGHRS, CDR2 YFSETQ. V lost 7 bases and J lost 8, with 18 bases in between. CDR3 protein: CASASSIPGEKLFF. CDR3 DNA sequence: TGCGCCAGCGCTTCATCTATCCCCGGGGAAAAACTGTTTTTT.

The genes are TRBV29-1 and TRBJ1-1; D remains unclear. Germline CDR1 reads SQVTM; CDR2 reads ANQGSEA. The length of the CDR3 is 11 residues. Trimming cost V 7 bases and J 11 bases, with 17 bases left between them. The CDR3 sequence: CSAEVGGFAFF. As DNA, the CDR3 is TGCAGCGCCGAGGTGGGCGGGTTTGCTTTCTTT.

This clonotype was counted at least ten times. The genes are TRBV20-1 and TRBJ2-3, with 14 bases aligning to TRBD2. CDR1 and CDR2 (germline): DFQATT, SNEGSKA (reference sequence). V was clipped by 6 bases and J by 3 bases; unmatched bases: 5. The CDR3 is 15 residues long. The CDR3 loop reads CSAPGLAGVTDTQYF. As DNA, the CDR3 is TGCAGTGCCCCGGGACTAGCGGGAGTAACAGATACGCAGTATTTT.